This TCR beta chain is drawn from a study of a mutant IDH1 vaccine in newly diagnosed glioma. Turning to the study itself: The treated population exhibited a male proportion of around 62%, a female proportion of 37.5%, and a mean age of roughly 41 years. Therapy received beforehand was radiotherapy, temozolomide, or both, with most patients given both. Visits V12 and V13 fell at weeks 35 and 47, respectively.

Repertoires were generated with immunoSEQ multiplex PCR, while TCRdb's copy carries only in-frame clones and drops some. The sample lists tens of thousands of clones; roughly 80% were seen once. This clone was counted between two and nine times. The target antigen is unknown. Indicated time point: week 47, end of study. The vaccine gave 300 ug of a 20-mer mutant IDH1 peptide subcutaneously per dose. This CDR3 is 15 amino acids long. In germline, CDR1 is MNHEY, CDR2 SVGAGI. V was pared by 6 bases and J by 0 bases, with 14 bases between. V gene TRBV6-5 combines with J gene TRBJ1-2; D remains ambiguous. The clonotype comes from a woman between 25 and 40 years old with glioma. Some clones in this sample may be carry-over from other donors' samples. Sequenced here: PBMCs, sampled from a glioma patient whose treatment included an IDH1 peptide vaccine. The CDR3 loop is CASRIGLMTNYGYTF. CDR3 nucleotides: TGTGCCAGCAGGATCGGACTGATGACTAACTATGGCTACACCTTC.